Listed below are T cell receptor beta chains from one sample, sequenced in a study of T cell responses to AZD1222 COVID-19 vaccine. Data came from immunoSEQ multiplex PCR; TCRdb stores just in-frame clones and leaves some out. The data show under 170,000 clones, with 90% seen just once and about 3.2% held by the top ten. The sequencing used peripheral blood, collected 28 days after the second AZD1222 dose. The receptors come from an adult who received the AZD1222 COVID-19 vaccine. CDR3s include the opening cysteine and the closing phenylalanine or tryptophan. The order of the fields is V gene, clone size, D gene, J gene, CDR3 DNA, CDR3 protein. The D gene is left open where the match is weak. Clone size is shown for a subset of rows, as once, few, many or a class of expanded clone.

v_call: TRBV19
clone_size: -
d_call: TRBD1
j_call: TRBJ1-4
cdr3_nt: TGTGCCAGTAGTAGGGGACAGGAAGACTGGGGGAATGAAAAACTGTTTTTT
cdr3_aa: CASSRGQEDWGNEKLFF

v_call: TRBV12-3/TRBV12-4
clone_size: -
d_call: -
j_call: TRBJ1-1
cdr3_nt: TGTGCCAGCAGTTTAAAGGGTGAAGCTTTCTTT
cdr3_aa: CASSLKGEAFF

v_call: TRBV19
clone_size: many
d_call: -
j_call: TRBJ1-2
cdr3_nt: TGTGCCAGTAGGCAAGATCGACAGGCATCGTATGGCTACACCTTC
cdr3_aa: CASRQDRQASYGYTF

v_call: TRBV5-1
clone_size: -
d_call: -
j_call: TRBJ2-7
cdr3_nt: TGCGCCAGCAGCTTGGAAGTCAGTTTTTCCTACGAGCAGTACTTC
cdr3_aa: CASSLEVSFSYEQYF

v_call: TRBV11-2
clone_size: -
d_call: -
j_call: TRBJ1-1
cdr3_nt: TGTGCCAGCAGCTTAGGGCCAAGGGGGACTGAAGCTTTCTTT
cdr3_aa: CASSLGPRGTEAFF

v_call: TRBV7-2
clone_size: -
d_call: -
j_call: TRBJ1-1
cdr3_nt: TGTGCCAGCAGCTCGATAGTCGGGGGCGGTGAAGCTTTCTTT
cdr3_aa: CASSSIVGGGEAFF

v_call: TRBV7-6
clone_size: -
d_call: TRBD2
j_call: TRBJ2-7
cdr3_nt: TGTGCCAGCAGCCCCAGGACTAGCGGGAGTACCGGCTTCGGGTACGAGCAGTACTTC
cdr3_aa: CASSPRTSGSTGFGYEQYF

v_call: TRBV5-1
clone_size: -
d_call: TRBD1
j_call: TRBJ2-2
cdr3_nt: TGCGCCAGCAGCGTGGACAGGGGGAACACCGGGGAGCTGTTTTTT
cdr3_aa: CASSVDRGNTGELFF

v_call: TRBV11-2
clone_size: -
d_call: TRBD1
j_call: TRBJ1-2
cdr3_nt: TGTGCCAGCAGCCCGGACAGGGTCCGAGGTGAGGGCTACACCTTC
cdr3_aa: CASSPDRVRGEGYTF

v_call: TRBV5-8
clone_size: -
d_call: TRBD2
j_call: TRBJ2-2
cdr3_nt: TGTGCCAGCAGCTTGGGGGGCCTAGCGGTTGGCACCGGGGAGCTGTTTTTT
cdr3_aa: CASSLGGLAVGTGELFF

v_call: TRBV3-1/TRBV3-2
clone_size: -
d_call: TRBD2
j_call: TRBJ2-5
cdr3_nt: TGTGCCAGCAGCCAAGAGGGGACTAGCGGGAGGGAGACCCAGTACTTC
cdr3_aa: CASSQEGTSGRETQYF

v_call: TRBV27
clone_size: -
d_call: TRBD1
j_call: TRBJ2-7
cdr3_nt: TGTGCCAGCAGTTTCGGACAGGGGGCGCAAAGCGAGCAGTACTTC
cdr3_aa: CASSFGQGAQSEQYF

v_call: TRBV30
clone_size: -
d_call: -
j_call: TRBJ2-3
cdr3_nt: TGTGCCTGGAGTAGGGGGGGCAGGGAGCGAGCGGGACTAAGCACAGATACGCAGTATTTT
cdr3_aa: CAWSRGGRERAGLSTDTQYF

v_call: TRBV7-2
clone_size: once
d_call: -
j_call: TRBJ2-7
cdr3_nt: TGTGCCAGCAGCCAAAGGGGGACTCCATACGAGCAGTACTTC
cdr3_aa: CASSQRGTPYEQYF

v_call: TRBV5-5
clone_size: once
d_call: -
j_call: TRBJ1-2
cdr3_nt: TGTGCCAGCAGCTTGCTTACGGGGAACTATGGCTACACCTTC
cdr3_aa: CASSLLTGNYGYTF

v_call: TRBV19
clone_size: few
d_call: TRBD1
j_call: TRBJ1-2
cdr3_nt: TGTGCCAGTAGAGGCGGGACAGCCACCTCCTATGGCTACACCTTC
cdr3_aa: CASRGGTATSYGYTF

v_call: TRBV18
clone_size: few
d_call: -
j_call: TRBJ1-5
cdr3_nt: TGTGCCAGCTCACCCGGTAATCAGCCCCAGCATTTT
cdr3_aa: CASSPGNQPQHF

v_call: TRBV7-9
clone_size: -
d_call: TRBD1
j_call: TRBJ1-1
cdr3_nt: TGTGCCAGCAGCTTTACAGGGACAGTTAGTGAAGCTTTCTTT
cdr3_aa: CASSFTGTVSEAFF

v_call: TRBV19
clone_size: -
d_call: -
j_call: TRBJ1-5
cdr3_nt: TGTGCCAGTAGTGCTTTACAGTATAGCAATCAGCCCCAGCATTTT
cdr3_aa: CASSALQYSNQPQHF

v_call: TRBV25-1
clone_size: -
d_call: TRBD2
j_call: TRBJ2-3
cdr3_nt: TGTGCCAGCAGCCCCGGGGGACTAGCTGTTTTGAATACGCAGTATTTT
cdr3_aa: CASSPGGLAVLNTQYF

v_call: TRBV5-1
clone_size: -
d_call: TRBD1
j_call: TRBJ2-5
cdr3_nt: TGCGCCAGCAGCCCCCCCACGGGACAGCAACAAGAGACCCAGTACTTC
cdr3_aa: CASSPPTGQQQETQYF

v_call: TRBV6-5
clone_size: -
d_call: -
j_call: TRBJ2-1
cdr3_nt: TGTGCAACCAAAGGGGCCGCTAGCTCCTACAATGAGCAGTTCTTC
cdr3_aa: CATKGAASSYNEQFF

v_call: TRBV11-2
clone_size: -
d_call: -
j_call: TRBJ2-5
cdr3_nt: TGTGCCAGCAGCTTAGGTCAGGGATCGGAGACCCAGTACTTC
cdr3_aa: CASSLGQGSETQYF

v_call: TRBV14
clone_size: -
d_call: TRBD1
j_call: TRBJ1-2
cdr3_nt: TGTGCCAGCAGCCCAGGACAGGGGAACTATGGCTACACCTTC
cdr3_aa: CASSPGQGNYGYTF

v_call: TRBV9
clone_size: once
d_call: -
j_call: TRBJ1-2
cdr3_nt: TGTGCCAGCTATGACGGATACTATGGCTACACCTTC
cdr3_aa: CASYDGYYGYTF

v_call: TRBV7-6
clone_size: -
d_call: -
j_call: TRBJ2-7
cdr3_nt: TGTGCCAGCAGCTCGCGGACGGCTAGCTCCTACGAGCAGTACTTC
cdr3_aa: CASSSRTASSYEQYF

v_call: TRBV28
clone_size: -
d_call: -
j_call: TRBJ1-4
cdr3_nt: TGTGCCAGCAGTTCCCCGGCAACTAATGAAAAACTGTTTTTT
cdr3_aa: CASSSPATNEKLFF

v_call: TRBV19
clone_size: -
d_call: TRBD2
j_call: TRBJ2-2
cdr3_nt: TGTGCCAGTAGTATAAGGCTAGCGGAGCGGAACACCGGGGAGCTGTTTTTT
cdr3_aa: CASSIRLAERNTGELFF

v_call: TRBV19
clone_size: -
d_call: TRBD2
j_call: TRBJ2-7
cdr3_nt: TGTGCCAGCGCCCCCGGGACTAGCTACGAGCAGTACTTC
cdr3_aa: CASAPGTSYEQYF

v_call: TRBV5-4
clone_size: -
d_call: TRBD2
j_call: TRBJ2-2
cdr3_nt: TGTGCCAGCAGCTTGACTAGCGGGAGGGGGGAGCTGTTTTTT
cdr3_aa: CASSLTSGRGELFF

v_call: TRBV15
clone_size: -
d_call: -
j_call: TRBJ2-7
cdr3_nt: TGTGCCACCAGCAGAGATCTAGGAGGTGGGTACGAGCAGTACTTC
cdr3_aa: CATSRDLGGGYEQYF

v_call: TRBV5-1
clone_size: -
d_call: -
j_call: TRBJ1-6
cdr3_nt: TGCGCCAGCAGCGTAGGGGTAAATGTGAATTCACCCCTCCACTTT
cdr3_aa: CASSVGVNVNSPLHF

v_call: TRBV11-2
clone_size: -
d_call: -
j_call: TRBJ1-1
cdr3_nt: TGTGCCAGCAGCTTAGGACAGGAAGCTTTCTTT
cdr3_aa: CASSLGQEAFF

v_call: TRBV27
clone_size: -
d_call: TRBD1
j_call: TRBJ1-5
cdr3_nt: TGTGCCAGCCGCCCGGGGACAGGGGGCGAATGGCAGCCCCAGCATTTT
cdr3_aa: CASRPGTGGEWQPQHF

v_call: TRBV11-2
clone_size: once
d_call: TRBD1
j_call: TRBJ1-3
cdr3_nt: TGTGCCAGCAGCTTAGAAACAGGGGGCAGGTCCACCATATATTTT
cdr3_aa: CASSLETGGRSTIYF